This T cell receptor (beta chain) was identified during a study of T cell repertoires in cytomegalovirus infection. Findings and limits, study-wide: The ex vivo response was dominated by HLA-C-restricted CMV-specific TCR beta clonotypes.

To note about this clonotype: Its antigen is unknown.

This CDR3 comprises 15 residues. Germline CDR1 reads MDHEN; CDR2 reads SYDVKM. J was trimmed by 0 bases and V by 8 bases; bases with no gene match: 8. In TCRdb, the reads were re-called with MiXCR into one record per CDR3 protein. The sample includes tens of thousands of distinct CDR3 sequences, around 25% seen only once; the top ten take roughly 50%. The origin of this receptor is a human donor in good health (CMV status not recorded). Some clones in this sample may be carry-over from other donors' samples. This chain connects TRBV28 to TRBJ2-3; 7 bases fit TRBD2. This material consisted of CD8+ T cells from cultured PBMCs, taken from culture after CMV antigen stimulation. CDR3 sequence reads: CASLGGGVSTDTQYF. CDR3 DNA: TGTGCCAGCCTCGGTGGGGGGGTTAGCACAGATACGCAGTATTTT.